The clone carrying this T cell receptor beta chain was detected a few times. This sample is part of a study of early T cells in non-severe SARS-CoV-2 infection. V lost 2 bases and J 1 base, leaving 5 bases between the germline ends. CDR3 size: 13 residues. Germline V CDR1 and CDR2: SGHTA, FQGTGA. TCRdb passed the 5' RACE reads through MiXCR, listing each CDR3 protein once. The profile covers 100,000 to 150,000 distinct CDR3 sequences, with approximately 15% appearing a single time and around a fifth taken by the ten largest. The source of this sequence is an adult who was a healthcare worker with PCR-confirmed SARS-CoV-2 infection or an uninfected control (not recorded which). The specimen was whole blood. The chain uses TRBV7-3 and TRBJ1-1, with no clear D. CDR3 bases: TGTGCCAGCAGCTTATGGGAGAACACTGAAGCTTTCTTT. It yields the protein CASSLWENTEAFF.